The present entry profiles one T cell receptor beta chain with its context. Its antigen is unknown. The study made its TCR cDNA through 5'RACE template switching. That step introduced a universal primer site along with UMIs. TCRdb called the 5' RACE reads again in MiXCR, with one record for every CDR3 protein. The sample lists 620,000 or so distinct CDR3 sequences, more than 9% occurring once. The data were obtained in a study of T cells after yellow fever vaccination. Study information: Fractions containing few cells were prepared with SMART-Seq v4 Ultra Low Input. Study-wide results and limits: Sorted repertoires could include abundant contaminating clonotypes from bulk cells. Reappearance after the booster was observed for most primary-vaccination clones (96% CD4, roughly 90% CD8).

Germline V gene data show CDR1 as SGDLS and CDR2 as YYNGEE. Trimming took 4 bases from V and 5 from J, leaving 10 bases between them. This CDR3 has 14 amino acids. This TCR derives from a man aged 25-45 years who received the YFV17D yellow fever vaccine. Sequenced material: PBMCs, taken on the day of the yellow fever booster vaccination. The genes are TRBV9 and TRBJ1-6, with D perhaps TRBD1 (5 bases). The CDR3 DNA is TGTGCCAGCAGCTCACGACAGAATAATTCACCCCTCCACTTT. Its translation is CASSSRQNNSPLHF. The full variable domain, with the rest looked up from reference TRBV9 and TRBJ1-6, is DSGVTQTPKHLITATGQRVTLRCSPRSGDLSVYWYQQSLDQGLQFLIQYYNGEERAKGNILERFSAQQFPDLHSELNLSSLELGDSALYFCASSSRQNNSPLHFGNGTRLTVT.